Listed here are 25 T cell receptor beta chains from one sample, sequenced in a study of PD-L1 blockade in urothelial cancer. Generated by immunoSEQ multiplex PCR, the TCRdb table keeps only in-frame clones and is missing some. The sample includes under 100,000 clones, 82% of them seen just once. The source was PBMCs, collected around atezolizumab (anti-PD-L1) treatment. The receptors come from a man between 70 and 80 years old with urothelial cancer.

The chain links TRBV27 to TRBJ2-7; 10 nucleotides line up with TRBD2. V lost 4 bases and J lost 5; bases outside the gene matches: 8. The V gene's germline CDR1 is MNHEY and CDR2 SMNVEV (reference sequence). The CDR3 sequence is 15 residues long. Written as DNA, the CDR3 is TGTGCCAGCAGTTACTCGGTGGGACTAGCGAACGAGCAGTACTTC. Its protein product is CASSYSVGLANEQYF.

For the CDR3, the DNA is TGTGCCAGCAGCTTAACGGTCGGAGACAATGAGCAGTTCTTC. Translation: CASSLTVGDNEQFF. This chain joins TRBV7-3 and TRBJ2-1; D is unclear. V gave up 0 bases and J gave up 5 bases, with 8 bases separating them. The CDR3 covers 14 residues. CDR1 and CDR2 from the germline V gene are SGHTA and FQGTGA.

The chain recombines TRBV7-6 with TRBJ1-5; 10 bases are shared with TRBD1. From germline, CDR1 is SGHVS and CDR2 FNYEAQ. This CDR3 region has 14 residues. V trimming: 4 bases; J trimming: 5 bases; junction bases outside the gene matches: 2. DNA for the CDR3: TGTGCCAGCAGCTCCGGACAGGGGGATCAGCCCCAGCATTTT. Protein product: CASSSGQGDQPQHF.

This clone was picked up one time. The chain combines TRBV7-3 with TRBJ2-5, with 11 bases fitting TRBD1. Germline CDR1 SGHTA, CDR2 FQGTGA. J gave up 4 bases and V 5 bases, and 3 bases lay outside the gene matches. There are 14 residues in the CDR3. The CDR3 DNA follows: TGTGCCAGCAGCCCCGGGACAGGGGGAGAGACCCAGTACTTC. Its translation: CASSPGTGGETQYF.

The chain joins TRBV2 to TRBJ2-7; 7 bases align to TRBD1. V dropped 3 bases and J dropped 9; count of bases not matched to a gene: 11. CDR3 length: 14 amino acids. CDR1 and CDR2 from the germline V gene are SNHLY and FYNNEI. The CDR3, as DNA: TGTGCCAGCAGTGAGAACCGACAGGGATCCCGGCAGTACTTC. Protein sequence: CASSENRQGSRQYF.

The V gene is TRBV6-5, the J gene TRBJ1-2; no clear D. CDR1 MNHEY and CDR2 SVGAGI come from the germline V gene. V gave up 4 bases and J gave up 1 base, with 13 bases separating them. This CDR3 region has 15 residues. CDR3 nucleotides: TGTGCCAGCAGTTTTTTGGACGGGAGTAACTATGGCTACACCTTC. Its protein is CASSFLDGSNYGYTF.

This clone was observed a few times. The V gene is TRBV19, the J gene TRBJ1-6; 7 positions agree with TRBD1. The CDR3 is 16 amino acids. Germline V lookup: CDR1 LNHDA, CDR2 SQIVND (reference sequence). The junction had 12 bases not matched to a gene; V was cut back by 5 bases and J by 8 bases. CDR3 nucleotide sequence: TGTGCCAGTAGTTTCCAGTACGCCCAGGGGGATTCACCCCTCCACTTT. Protein: CASSFQYAQGDSPLHF.

The J gene is TRBJ2-7, the V gene TRBV19, with 9 bases aligning to TRBD1. Germline V lookup: CDR1 LNHDA, CDR2 SQIVND (reference sequence). This CDR3 has 15 residues. V lost 5 bases, J lost 4 bases, and 9 bases stayed unmatched. The CDR3: CASSLRTGGPYEQYF. The CDR3 nucleotides read TGTGCCAGTAGTCTGCGCACAGGGGGCCCGTACGAGCAGTACTTC.

This clone was found a few times. V and J are TRBV7-9 and TRBJ2-1, with D possibly TRBD2 on 5 matching bases. This CDR3 is 12 amino acids long. Trimming took off 5 bases at V and 10 bases at J, with 12 bases between the two ends. Per germline, CDR1 SEHNR and CDR2 FQNEAQ (reference sequence). The CDR3: CASSPLRGEQFF. The DNA for the CDR3 is TGTGCCAGCAGCCCGCTCAGAGGGGAGCAGTTCTTC.

This clone was observed a few times. DNA of the CDR3: TGTGCCAGCAGTGAAGTCGGGGGGCTGATAGCTTTCTTT. It translates to CASSEVGGLIAFF. The V call is TRBV6-1, the J call TRBJ1-1; a possible D gene is TRBD1 (6 bases). Deletions cut 1 base from V and 10 bases from J, with 13 bases between. Germline CDR1 is MNHNS and CDR2 is SASEGT. The CDR3 spans 13 residues.

For the CDR3, the DNA is TGTGCCAGCAGCTTAGGGGGCAGAATAGGTATTGAGCAGTTCTTC. Its protein is CASSLGGRIGIEQFF. V usage is TRBV11-3 and J usage is TRBJ2-1, with a tentative D call TRBD1 (5 bases). The germline V and J ends were trimmed by 1 base and 9 bases, with 16 bases remaining between them. This CDR3 comprises 15 residues. Per germline, CDR1 SGHNT and CDR2 YENEEA.

The chain has TRBV4-2 and TRBJ1-2; maybe TRBD1 (6 bases). Trimming took off 0 bases at V and 12 bases at J, with 20 bases between the two ends. Germline V lookup: CDR1 LGHNA, CDR2 YNFKEQ. The CDR3 covers 15 residues. The CDR3 DNA sequence: TGTGCCAGCAGCCAAGATCGAGGGCAGGGGAATTTTGACACCTTC. This encodes CASSQDRGQGNFDTF.

This chain uses TRBV28 with TRBJ2-7, with 8 bases lining up with TRBD1. Per germline, CDR1 MDHEN and CDR2 SYDVKM. V dropped 6 bases and J dropped 4; count of bases not matched to a gene: 14. CDR3 size: 16 residues. The CDR3 sequence is CASSPLGGQGFYEQYF. DNA of the CDR3: TGTGCCAGCAGCCCCCTCGGTGGACAGGGCTTTTACGAGCAGTACTTC. The full variable domain, with the rest looked up from reference TRBV28 and TRBJ2-7, is DVKVTQSSRYLVKRTGEKVFLECVQDMDHENMFWYRQDPGLGLRLIYFSYDVKMKEKGDIPEGYSVSREKKERFSLILESASTNQTSMYLCASSPLGGQGFYEQYFGPGTRLTVT.

This clone has at least ten counts. The chain is built from TRBV5-8 and TRBJ1-4; no clear D gene. V shed 3 bases and J shed 2 bases, with 8 bases lying between them. Germline V CDR1 and CDR2: SGHTS, YDEGEE. The CDR3 loop spans 14 amino acids. For the CDR3, the DNA is TGTGCCAGCAGCTGGACTCAGACTAATGAAAAACTGTTTTTT. It yields the protein CASSWTQTNEKLFF.

V gene TRBV7-6 combines with J gene TRBJ1-1; D remains unclear. The CDR3 is made up of 14 amino acids. Germline V gives CDR1 SGHVS, CDR2 FNYEAQ. Trimming stripped 4 bases from V and 0 bases from J, with 9 bases between. The CDR3, as DNA: TGTGCCAGCAGCTCGCCCGGGATGAACACTGAAGCTTTCTTT. Translation: CASSSPGMNTEAFF.

The chain couples TRBV14 to TRBJ1-3, with D perhaps TRBD1 (5 bases). The CDR3 is 14 amino acids. From germline, CDR1 is SGHDN and CDR2 FVKESK. V was pared by 5 bases and J by 3 bases, with 11 bases between. CDR3 region: CASSFGARGNTIYF. DNA of the CDR3: TGTGCCAGCAGCTTTGGGGCGCGTGGAAACACCATATATTTT.

V gene TRBV6-6 combines with J gene TRBJ2-2, with D perhaps matching TRBD1 (6 bases). The germline V gene encodes CDR1 MNHNY and CDR2 SVGAGI (reference sequence). Trimming stripped 2 bases from V and 4 bases from J, with 14 bases between. The CDR3 has 16 amino acids. CDR3: CASSYPGQELTGELFF. The CDR3 DNA follows: TGTGCCAGCAGTTACCCGGGACAAGAACTCACCGGGGAGCTGTTTTTT.

The CDR3 region is CASSPDRVSSGHNEQFF. The CDR3 nucleotides read TGTGCCAGCTCCCCCGACAGGGTTAGTAGCGGCCACAATGAGCAGTTCTTC. V and J are TRBV18 and TRBJ2-1; D is perhaps TRBD1 (7 bases). The CDR3 has 17 residues. V was pared by 6 bases and J by 5 bases, with 23 bases between. The germline V gene encodes CDR1 KGHSH and CDR2 LQKENI.

V gene TRBV7-3 combines with J gene TRBJ2-1, with TRBD2 matching over 10 bases. Germline V gene lookup returns CDR1 SGHTA and CDR2 FQGTGA. Trimming removed 5 bases from V and 8 bases from J; junction bases left unmatched: 9. The CDR3 runs 15 residues. In DNA form, the CDR3 reads TGTGCCAGCAGCCAGCAAACAAGCGGGAGGGATGAGCAGTTCTTC. Translating it yields CASSQQTSGRDEQFF.

The chain joins TRBV10-1 to TRBJ2-7; D perhaps matches TRBD2 (6 bases). Trimming pared 3 bases from V and 0 bases from J, leaving 9 bases between. In germline, CDR1 is WNHNN, CDR2 SYGVQD (reference sequence). This CDR3 region has 14 residues. The CDR3 nucleotides are TGCGCCAGCAGTGAACTAGCCCCCTCCTACGAGCAGTACTTC. This codes for CASSELAPSYEQYF.

This chain links TRBV18 with TRBJ2-7; 8 bases are shared with TRBD2. CDR1 is KGHSH, CDR2 LQKENI, per germline. This CDR3 has 15 amino acids. V shed 5 bases, J shed 0 bases, and the junction held 6 bases outside the gene matches. CDR3 nucleotide sequence: TGTGCCAGCTCATCCACGGGGGGGAGCTCCTACGAGCAGTACTTC. Its protein product is CASSSTGGSSYEQYF.

This chain uses TRBV4-2 with TRBJ2-1; 9 positions agree with TRBD2. Germline CDR1 LGHNA, CDR2 YNFKEQ. V shed 0 bases, J shed 8 bases, and the junction held 11 bases outside the gene matches. The CDR3 has 17 amino acids. CDR3: CASSQEWGGGGVDEQFF. Written as DNA, the CDR3 is TGTGCCAGCAGCCAAGAGTGGGGCGGGGGGGGAGTCGATGAGCAGTTCTTC.

The V and J genes are TRBV19 and TRBJ2-7, with 9 positions matching TRBD2. Germline values: CDR1 LNHDA, CDR2 SQIVND (reference sequence). J lost 3 bases, V lost 5 bases, and 14 bases had no gene match. The CDR3 sequence is 17 residues long. The CDR3 DNA sequence: TGTGCCAGTAGTGTATCCCCCTTGTCTAGCGGGAACTACGAGCAGTACTTC. Translating it yields CASSVSPLSSGNYEQYF.

This clone was counted between two and nine times. Other nucleotide sequences in the sample specify the same CDR3. The genes are TRBV19 and TRBJ1-1, with D perhaps TRBD1 (6 bases). Per the germline V gene, CDR1 is LNHDA and CDR2 is SQIVND (reference sequence). Deletions cut 4 bases from V and 0 bases from J, with 6 bases between. The CDR3 is made up of 13 amino acids. This CDR3 reads CASSRTVNTEAFF. The DNA for the CDR3 is TGTGCCAGTAGTAGGACAGTGAACACTGAAGCTTTCTTT.

The J gene is TRBJ2-1, the V gene TRBV4-3; 13 bases are a match to TRBD2. Germline V gene sequence: CDR1 LGHNA, CDR2 YSLEER. Trimming took 4 bases from V and 10 from J; bases not matched to a gene: 7. The CDR3 length is 15 residues. CDR3 amino acids: CASSLLAGGPGEQFF. In DNA form, the CDR3 reads TGCGCCAGCAGCCTACTAGCGGGAGGGCCCGGGGAGCAGTTCTTC.